This entry lists 8 T cell receptor beta chains sequenced from one sample in a study of T-cell reconstitution after alpha-beta-depleted transplantation in children. Researchers prepared the TCRbeta library using unique molecular identifiers, the study reports. TCRdb fed the PCR reads into MiXCR, producing one record per CDR3 protein. Found here are around 200,000 distinct CDR3 sequences, about 6.3% of them singletons; the top ten hold more than 2.5%. Specimen: PBMCs from the stem cell graft donor, collected from the stem cell graft. The origin of the receptors is a human donor who donated a stem cell graft to a child with Wiskott-Aldrich syndrome.

The table lists this clonotype with many counts. The V call is TRBV7-9, the J call TRBJ2-1; no reliable D call. Germline CDR1 SEHNR, CDR2 FQNEAQ (reference sequence). This CDR3 spans 14 amino acids. Trimming removed 5 bases at V and 5 bases at J, with 13 bases between. This CDR3 is CASSPALGDNEQFF. CDR3 sequence (DNA): TGTGCCAGCAGCCCGGCGCTAGGAGACAATGAGCAGTTCTTC.

The chain employs TRBV5-1 and TRBJ2-7; 9 bases map to TRBD1. CDR3 length: 14 residues. Unmatched junction bases numbered 8, after V lost 4 bases and J lost 6 bases. Germline CDR1 reads SGHRS; CDR2 reads YFSETQ. Here the CDR3 reads CASSLGDRVSEQYF. CDR3 nucleotide sequence: TGCGCCAGCAGCCTGGGGGACAGGGTCTCCGAGCAGTACTTC.

This clonotype was detected ten times or more. This rearrangement joins TRBV19 to TRBJ2-1; 9 bases line up with TRBD1. V lost 9 bases to trimming and J lost 1 base; unmatched junction nucleotides: 7. Germline V gene lookup returns CDR1 LNHDA and CDR2 SQIVND (reference sequence). The CDR3 spans 15 residues. The CDR3 sequence is CASGQGTPSYNEQFF. DNA for the CDR3: TGTGCCAGCGGACAGGGGACACCTTCCTACAATGAGCAGTTCTTC. Using reference TRBV19 and TRBJ2-1 for the parts outside the CDR3, the full variable domain is DGGITQSPKYLFRKEGQNVTLSCEQNLNHDAMYWYRQDPGQGLRLIYYSQIVNDFQKGDIAEGYSVSREKKESFPLTVTSAQKNPTAFYLCASGQGTPSYNEQFFGPGTRLTVL.

This clonotype was observed many times. The chain recombines TRBV5-1 with TRBJ2-3, with 7 bases identical to TRBD1. From germline, CDR1 is SGHRS and CDR2 YFSETQ. The CDR3 has 14 amino acids. Unmatched junction bases numbered 7, after V lost 3 bases and J lost 6 bases. The CDR3 reads CASSSDRSGDTQYF. In DNA form, the CDR3 reads TGCGCCAGCAGCTCGGACAGGTCCGGGGATACGCAGTATTTT.

This clonotype was detected many times. This chain joins TRBV30 and TRBJ2-1, with a tentative D call TRBD2 (5 bases). The V gene's germline CDR1 is GTSNPN and CDR2 SVGIG (reference sequence). V shed 6 bases and J shed 5 bases, with 11 bases lying between them. The CDR3 is 12 amino acids. The CDR3, as DNA: TGTGCCTGTACTAGATTCAACAATGAGCAGTTCTTC. This sequence encodes CACTRFNNEQFF. Supplemented by reference TRBV30 and TRBJ2-1, the full variable domain reads SQTIHQWPATLVQPVGSPLSLECTVEGTSNPNLYWYRQAAGRGLQLLFYSVGIGQISSEVPQNLSASRPQDRQFILSSKKLLLSDSGFYLCACTRFNNEQFFGPGTRLTVL.

This clonotype was seen at least ten times. V and J are TRBV12-3 or TRBV12-4 and TRBJ2-3; D call uncertain. The CDR3 is 14 residues long. The V end was cut by 2 bases, the J end by 11 bases, with 17 bases between. CDR3 in DNA: TGTGCCAGCAGTTTATCGGCGCGGCCTCATCAGCAGTATTTT. Encoded protein: CASSLSARPHQQYF.

This chain joins TRBV12-3 or TRBV12-4 and TRBJ2-7, with a weak D call TRBD1 (6 bases). V lost 2 bases and J 5 bases, leaving 16 bases between the germline ends. The CDR3 length is 15 residues. DNA for the CDR3: TGTGCCAGCAGTTTAAGGCAGGGGCGGACGGACGAGCAGTACTTC. The encoded protein is CASSLRQGRTDEQYF.

As DNA, the CDR3 is TGTGCCAGCAGCCCATATGCCGGGACAGCTAACCCATATGGCTACACCTTC. Its protein product is CASSPYAGTANPYGYTF. V gene TRBV7-2 combines with J gene TRBJ1-2; 7 nucleotides line up with TRBD1. Germline V gene data show CDR1 as SGHTA and CDR2 as FQGNSA. The CDR3 is 17 residues long. V shed 5 bases, J shed 5 bases, and the junction held 17 bases outside the gene matches.